The clone carrying this TCR beta chain has a single count. The target antigen is unknown. Germline loops: CDR1 GTSNPN, CDR2 SVGIG (reference sequence). Trimming cost V 5 bases and J 0 bases, with 25 bases left between them. The CDR3 contains 18 residues. This sample was taken from a study of graft-versus-host responses after intestinal transplantation. About the research overall: The recipients all started with anti-thymocyte globulin induction and then took tacrolimus and steroids for about three years.

Clones were read by immunoSEQ multiplex PCR, and TCRdb kept only the in-frame ones, dropping some. The sample holds 130,000 or so clones, around 90% seen once. This sample comprised unstimulated CD4+ T cells sorted from spleen or lymph node cells, obtained before intestinal transplant. The sequence derives from a human donor who received an intestinal transplant. V is TRBV30 and J is TRBJ1-2; the D gene is possibly TRBD1 (5 bases). The CDR3 DNA is TGTGCCTGGCTGTTCGATGGGGACCGAGTAAGACCTAACTATGGCTACACCTTC. Residues: CAWLFDGDRVRPNYGYTF.